This T cell receptor (beta chain) was identified during a study of ipilimumab plus nivolumab after autologous stem cell transplantation. With respect to this clone: Germline and junction disagree at one end, which may indicate a read error.

Method: immunoSEQ multiplex PCR; TCRdb's copy keeps in-frame clones and lacks some. The table includes roughly 86,000 clones, about 83% detected once. Germline V gives CDR1 SSHAT, CDR2 FNYEAQ (reference sequence). This CDR3 is 12 amino acids long. The TCR originated in a male donor with diffuse large B-cell lymphoma. This chain uses TRBV7-7 with TRBJ2-1; perhaps TRBD2 as D (5 bases). The source was PBMCs, collected in a trial of ipilimumab plus nivolumab as post-transplant consolidation. The CDR3 spells CASSLAGGEQFF. CDR3 bases: TGTGCTAGCAGCTTAGCAGGAGGTGAGCAGTTCTTC.